This T cell receptor (beta chain) was recorded in a study of CD8 T cells in ankylosing spondylitis. Overall study findings and caveats: Fewer than ten highly homologous variants made up a TCR beta motif that seemed to typify ankylosing spondylitis blood.

The CDR3 is 13 amino acids. J was trimmed by 2 bases and V by 4 bases; bases with no gene match: 2. CDR1 SGHRS and CDR2 YFSETQ come from the germline V gene. This clonotype was counted at least ten times. What it binds is not known. TCRdb analysed the 5' RACE reads with MiXCR anew, one entry per CDR3 protein. Found here are 350,000 to 450,000 distinct CDR3 sequences, about 24% of them singletons; the top ten hold 0.89%. The TCR originated in a male donor with ankylosing spondylitis. Material for sequencing was blood, either unsorted or a sorted T cell fraction (not recorded which). The chain couples TRBV5-1 to TRBJ1-2, with 7 bases aligning to TRBD1. In DNA, the CDR3 is TGCGCCAGCAGCCCGGGACAGAACTATGGCTACACCTTC. It translates to CASSPGQNYGYTF.